A selection of T cell receptor beta chains follows, all from one sample in a study of T cell responses to AZD1222 COVID-19 vaccine. Clones were read by immunoSEQ multiplex PCR, and TCRdb kept only the in-frame ones, dropping some. The table records about 150,000 clones, about nine tenths of them present only once. This sample comprised peripheral blood, obtained 28 days after the second AZD1222 dose. The receptor source for this set is an adult who received the AZD1222 COVID-19 vaccine. CDR3s include the opening cysteine and the closing phenylalanine or tryptophan. A D gene is named only where the DNA matches it firmly. Clone size is shown for a subset of rows, as once, few, many or a class of expanded clone.

clone_size cdr3_length j_call v_call d_call cdr3_nt cdr3_aa
- 16 TRBJ2-5 TRBV28 TRBD2 TGTGCCAGCACCTCCTCCGGGACTAGCTTGCGTGAGACCCAGTACTTC CASTSSGTSLRETQYF
- 14 TRBJ1-4 TRBV18 - TGTGCCAGCTCACCACCGGGAGGGGAAGAAAAACTGTTTTTT CASSPPGGEEKLFF
few 15 TRBJ1-1 TRBV14 - TGTGCCAGCAGCCAAGAATCACGCATGAACACTGAAGCTTTCTTT CASSQESRMNTEAFF
- 13 TRBJ1-2 TRBV6-2/TRBV6-3 - TGTGCCAGCAGTTTGCAGGGGCGCTATGGCTACACCTTC CASSLQGRYGYTF
- 14 TRBJ1-3 TRBV6-6 - TGTGCCGGACGAGATTATGGTTCCGGAAACACCATATATTTT CAGRDYGSGNTIYF
- 13 TRBJ2-1 TRBV10-2 - TGCGCCAGCACCGCGATGGGGAACAATGAGCAGTTCTTC CASTAMGNNEQFF
- 16 TRBJ2-7 TRBV29-1 TRBD2 TGCAGCGTCCGGGGTTCTGCTAGCGGGCCTGCCTACGAGCAGTACTTC CSVRGSASGPAYEQYF
- 14 TRBJ2-2 TRBV10-2 - TGCGCCAGCAGTGAGTCGAGAGGGCTCGGGGAGCTGTTTTTT CASSESRGLGELFF
- 16 TRBJ2-2 TRBV11-3 TRBD2 TGTGCCAGCAGCCGCACTAGCGGGAGATTCACCGGGGAGCTGTTTTTT CASSRTSGRFTGELFF
- 14 TRBJ2-1 TRBV5-4 - TGTGCCAGCAGCCAGCCTGGGGGTTACAATGAGCAGTTCTTC CASSQPGGYNEQFF
- 13 TRBJ1-1 TRBV4-3 - TGCGCCAGCAGCCAAGCGTCCGGTAGGGAAGCTTTCTTT CASSQASGREAFF
- 13 TRBJ2-1 TRBV9 TRBD2 TGTGCCAGCGCGGCGGGAGGGCTTAATGAGCAGTTCTTC CASAAGGLNEQFF
- 12 TRBJ2-1 TRBV11-1 TRBD2 TGTGCCAGCAGCTCTCGGGGGGGTGAGCAGTTCTTC CASSSRGGEQFF
- 16 TRBJ1-3 TRBV7-9 - TGTGCCAGCTTATACAGGGCAGGGACCTCTGGAAACACCATATATTTT CASLYRAGTSGNTIYF
once 18 TRBJ2-1 TRBV9 - TGTGCCAGCAGCCCAACCAGTCCGGGTCTACGCCTACACAATGAGCAGTTCTTC CASSPTSPGLRLHNEQFF
once 14 TRBJ1-1 TRBV7-2 - TGTGCCAGCAGCCCAAGAGGGGATGGCACTGAAGCTTTCTTT CASSPRGDGTEAFF
- 15 TRBJ1-4 TRBV9 - TGTGCCAGCAGCCTGGGATGGGGCCGTGGGGAAAAACTGTTTTTT CASSLGWGRGEKLFF
- 12 TRBJ1-2 TRBV5-4 - TGTGCCAGCAGCTTGTGGGGGAATGGCTACACCTTC CASSLWGNGYTF
- 15 TRBJ2-5 TRBV6-5 TRBD2 TGTGCCAGCAGTTACGTCGCGGGAGTTGGAGAGACCCAGTACTTC CASSYVAGVGETQYF
- 17 TRBJ2-7 TRBV21-1 - TGTGCCAGCAGCACACCCCGCAGAAGGACCATTGGGGACGAGCAGTACTTC CASSTPRRRTIGDEQYF
- 15 TRBJ1-1 TRBV7-9 TRBD1 TGTGCCAGCAGCCCGGAGACAGGGCGGAACACTGAAGCTTTCTTT CASSPETGRNTEAFF